This T cell receptor (beta chain) derives from a study of PD-1 and CTLA-4 blockade in melanoma. V was pared by 6 bases and J by 2 bases, with 7 bases of the junction left unmatched. Per germline, CDR1 WNHNN and CDR2 SYGVQD (reference sequence). The CDR3 sequence is 15 residues long. Sequencing was performed with immunoSEQ multiplex PCR; in TCRdb, only in-frame clones are kept and a portion is missing. The table has 25,000 to 30,000 clones, 85% to 90% seen once. The source material was CD8+ T cells from peripheral blood, sampled before anti-PD-1 treatment. This receptor was identified in a human donor with melanoma. This chain links TRBV10-1 with TRBJ2-7; 10 nucleotides match TRBD2. Here the CDR3 reads CASSAGTSETYEQYF. The DNA for the CDR3 is TGCGCCAGCAGCGCTGGGACTAGCGAAACCTACGAGCAGTACTTC.